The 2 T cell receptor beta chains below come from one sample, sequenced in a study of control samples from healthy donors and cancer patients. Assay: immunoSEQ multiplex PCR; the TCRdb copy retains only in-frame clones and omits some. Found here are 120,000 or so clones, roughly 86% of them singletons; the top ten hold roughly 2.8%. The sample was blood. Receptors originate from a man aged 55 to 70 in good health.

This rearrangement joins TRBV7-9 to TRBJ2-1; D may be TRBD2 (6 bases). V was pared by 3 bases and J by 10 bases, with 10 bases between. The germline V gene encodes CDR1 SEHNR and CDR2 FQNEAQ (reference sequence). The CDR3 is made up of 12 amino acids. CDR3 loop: CASSLGGWEQFF. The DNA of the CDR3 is TGTGCCAGCAGCTTGGGGGGTTGGGAGCAGTTCTTC.

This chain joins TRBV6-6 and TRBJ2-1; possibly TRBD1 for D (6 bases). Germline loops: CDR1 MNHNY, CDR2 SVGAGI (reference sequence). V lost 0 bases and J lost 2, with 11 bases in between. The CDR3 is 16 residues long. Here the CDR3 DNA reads TGTGCCAGCAGTTACTCGTGGCAGGGGACCTACAATGAGCAGTTCTTC. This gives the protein CASSYSWQGTYNEQFF.